This TCR beta chain came from a study of Ad26.COV2.S vaccination and SARS-CoV-2 variants. On the study more broadly: This donor came from the COV1001 trial of Ad26.COV2.S. Intramuscular Ad26.COV2.S doses were given once or twice, 56 days apart. Study-wide results and limits: Comparable non-spike TCR breadth was observed in vaccine and placebo recipients. The authors reported substantial breadth in spike-specific CD8+ and CD4+ T cell responses after vaccination.

Assay used: immunoSEQ multiplex PCR; TCRdb lists only in-frame clones, some missing. This sample carries under 400,000 clones, roughly 91% of them seen once, and the ten largest clones take roughly 3.1%. In regard to this clone: Its antigen is not identified.

With 6 bases removed from V and 8 bases from J, the gap between germline ends came to 16 bases. The CDR3 length is 13 residues. Treatment meaning: about 20 received Ad26.COV2.S at low or high dose, single or two shots; roughly five received placebo; per-sample allocation not given. The investigators took samples on day 63 after the first vaccine or placebo injection. The TCR comes from a person aged 18-65 years who received the Ad26.COV2.S COVID-19 vaccine or a placebo. The rearrangement links TRBV12-3 or TRBV12-4 to TRBJ1-2; TRBD1 is a possible D gene (6 bases). The source material was peripheral blood, sampled in a trial of Ad26.COV2.S vaccine versus placebo. CDR3 DNA sequence: TGTGCCAGCAGCCGACCGGGGCAGGGGGGCTACACCTTC. Amino acid sequence: CASSRPGQGGYTF.